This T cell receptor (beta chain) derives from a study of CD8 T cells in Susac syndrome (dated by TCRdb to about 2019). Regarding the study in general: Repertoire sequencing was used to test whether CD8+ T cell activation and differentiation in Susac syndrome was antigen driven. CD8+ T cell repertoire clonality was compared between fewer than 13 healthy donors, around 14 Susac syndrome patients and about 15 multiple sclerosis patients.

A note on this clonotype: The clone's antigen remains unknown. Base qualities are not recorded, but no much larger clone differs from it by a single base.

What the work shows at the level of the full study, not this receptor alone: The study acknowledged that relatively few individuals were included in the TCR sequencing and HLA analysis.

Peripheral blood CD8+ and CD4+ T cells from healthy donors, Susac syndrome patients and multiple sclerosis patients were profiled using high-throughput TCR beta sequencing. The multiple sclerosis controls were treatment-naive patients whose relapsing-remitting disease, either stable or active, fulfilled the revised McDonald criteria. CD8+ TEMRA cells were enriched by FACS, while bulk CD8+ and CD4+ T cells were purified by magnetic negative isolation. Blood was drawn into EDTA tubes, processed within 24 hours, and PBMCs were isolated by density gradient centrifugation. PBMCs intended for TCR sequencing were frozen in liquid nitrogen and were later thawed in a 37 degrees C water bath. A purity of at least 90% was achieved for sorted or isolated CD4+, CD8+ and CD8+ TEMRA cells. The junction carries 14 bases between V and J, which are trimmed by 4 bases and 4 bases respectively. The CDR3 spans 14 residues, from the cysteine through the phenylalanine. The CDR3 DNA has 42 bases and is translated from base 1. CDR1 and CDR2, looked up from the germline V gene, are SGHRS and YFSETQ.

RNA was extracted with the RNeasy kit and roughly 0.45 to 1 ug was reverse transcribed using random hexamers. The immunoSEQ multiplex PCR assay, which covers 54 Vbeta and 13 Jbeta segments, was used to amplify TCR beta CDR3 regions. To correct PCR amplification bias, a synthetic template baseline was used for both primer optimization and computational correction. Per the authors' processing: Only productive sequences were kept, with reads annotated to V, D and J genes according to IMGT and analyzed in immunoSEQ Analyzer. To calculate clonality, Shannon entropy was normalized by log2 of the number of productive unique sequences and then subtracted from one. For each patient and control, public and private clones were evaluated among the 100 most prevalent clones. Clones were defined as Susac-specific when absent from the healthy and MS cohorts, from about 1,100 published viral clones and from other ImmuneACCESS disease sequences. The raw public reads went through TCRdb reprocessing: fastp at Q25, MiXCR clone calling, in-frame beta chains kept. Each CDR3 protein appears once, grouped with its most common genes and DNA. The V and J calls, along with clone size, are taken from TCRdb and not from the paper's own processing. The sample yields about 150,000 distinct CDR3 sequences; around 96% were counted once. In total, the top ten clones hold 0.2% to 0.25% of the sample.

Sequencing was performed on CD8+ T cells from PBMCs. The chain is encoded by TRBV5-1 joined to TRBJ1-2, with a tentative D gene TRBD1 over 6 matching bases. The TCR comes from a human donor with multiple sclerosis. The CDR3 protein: CASSLGDTIYGYTF. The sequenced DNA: TGCGCCAGCAGCCTGGGGGACACCATCTATGGCTACACCTTC.